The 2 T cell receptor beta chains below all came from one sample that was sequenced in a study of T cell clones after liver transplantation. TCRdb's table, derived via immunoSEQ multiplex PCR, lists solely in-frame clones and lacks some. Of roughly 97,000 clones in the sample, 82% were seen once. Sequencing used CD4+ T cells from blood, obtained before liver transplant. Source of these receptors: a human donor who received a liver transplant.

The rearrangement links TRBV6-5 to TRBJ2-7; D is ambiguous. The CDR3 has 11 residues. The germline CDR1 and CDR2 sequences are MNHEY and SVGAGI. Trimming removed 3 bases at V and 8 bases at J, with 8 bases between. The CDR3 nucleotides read TGTGCCAGCAGTTATGCGCACAAGCAGTACTTC. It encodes CASSYAHKQYF.

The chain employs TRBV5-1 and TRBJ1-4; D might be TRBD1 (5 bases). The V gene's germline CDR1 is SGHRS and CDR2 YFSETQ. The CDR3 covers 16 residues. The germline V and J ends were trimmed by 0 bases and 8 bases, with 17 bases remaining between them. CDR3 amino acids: CASSLGGRGRVEKLFF. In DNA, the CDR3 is TGCGCCAGCAGCTTGGGGGGCCGCGGCCGCGTCGAAAAACTGTTTTTT.